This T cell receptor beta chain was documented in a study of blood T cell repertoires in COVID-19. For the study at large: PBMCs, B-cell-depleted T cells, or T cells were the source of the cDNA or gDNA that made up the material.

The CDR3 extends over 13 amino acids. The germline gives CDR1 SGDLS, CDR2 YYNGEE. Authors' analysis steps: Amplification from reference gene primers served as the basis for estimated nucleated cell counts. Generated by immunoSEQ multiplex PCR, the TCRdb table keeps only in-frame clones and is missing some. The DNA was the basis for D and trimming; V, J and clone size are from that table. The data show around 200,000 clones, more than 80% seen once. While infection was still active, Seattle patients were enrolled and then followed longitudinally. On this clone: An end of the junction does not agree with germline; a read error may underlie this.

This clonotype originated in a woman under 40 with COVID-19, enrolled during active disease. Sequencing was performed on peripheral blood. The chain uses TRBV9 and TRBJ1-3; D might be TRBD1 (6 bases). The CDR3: CASSVGHRDGRAF. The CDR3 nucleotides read TGTGCCAGCAGCGTCGGTCACAGGGACGGGAGGGCCTTT.